This TCR beta chain appears in the sequencing data of a study of cytomegalovirus exposure and HLA in healthy donors. Overall study findings and caveats: Owing to their indistinguishability, certain V segments, notably TRBV6-2 and TRBV6-3, were excluded.

This PCR relied on a set of 60 Vbeta primers and 13 Jbeta primers. Data came from immunoSEQ multiplex PCR; TCRdb stores just in-frame clones and leaves some out. The sample gives 140,000 to 150,000 clones, 78% of which show up once; less than 3% is in the top ten. Germline V gene lookup returns CDR1 SGHVS and CDR2 FQNEAQ. CDR3 size: 15 residues. Trimming took 1 base from V and 3 from J, leaving 13 bases between them. As for this clone: What it binds is unknown.

Each of the donors was a healthy bone marrow donor. The TCR originated in a female donor in good health and CMV-seronegative. V usage is TRBV7-8 and J usage is TRBJ2-7; tentatively, D is TRBD1 (6 bases). Sequenced sample: PBMCs. The CDR3 spells CASSLDGGRNYEQYF. In DNA, the CDR3 is TGTGCCAGCAGCTTAGATGGGGGCCGGAACTACGAGCAGTACTTC.